The clone carrying this TCR beta chain appeared a few times. What it binds is unknown. Donors sampled were nominally healthy, though unrecorded immune exposures were likely. PCR primers comprised 60 Vbeta and 13 Jbeta primers. The method was immunoSEQ multiplex PCR; TCRdb's version includes in-frame clones alone and lacks a portion of them. The sample yields fewer than 140,000 clones, about 76% seen once. These data originate in a study of cytomegalovirus exposure and HLA in healthy donors. At the level of the study: A prior study identified approximately 110 million unique TCR beta sequences from about 180 million T cells. Overall study results and limits: As a later analysis showed, several of the most significant clusters appeared to be linked to common viral pathogens. Listed as cytomegalovirus-associated were more than 150 TCR beta chains.

Germline V gives CDR1 MGHDK, CDR2 SYGVNS. V lost 5 bases and J lost 1; bases outside the gene matches: 4. This CDR3 contains 14 residues. What was sequenced was PBMCs. This TCR came from a woman aged 50 to 60 in good health and CMV-seropositive. This chain joins TRBV25-1 and TRBJ2-5; 7 positions agree with TRBD1. CDR3 sequence: CASSTTGVQETQYF. Written as DNA, the CDR3 is TGTGCCAGCAGTACCACAGGGGTCCAAGAGACCCAGTACTTC.